The entry that follows covers one T cell receptor beta chain sequence. This specimen comes from a study of shared clonotypes between healthy human individuals. The method was immunoSEQ multiplex PCR; TCRdb's version includes in-frame clones alone and lacks a portion of them. The repertoire holds over 2 million clones, with about 95% as singletons. Cells designated naive CD8 were CD45RO-negative and were positively selected for CCR7, with terminally differentiated effector memory CD45RA+ cells excluded. This TCR came from a man aged 18 to 30 in good health. Sequencing was done on a sample of naive CD8+ T cells sorted from blood.

CDR3 sequence: CASSLWTTGFGNEQFF. The CDR3 nucleotides are TGTGCCAGCAGTTTATGGACAACGGGCTTTGGGAATGAGCAGTTCTTC. This chain links TRBV27 with TRBJ2-1; D is possibly TRBD1 (5 bases). V lost 1 base and J lost 7, with 17 bases in between. Germline V gene lookup returns CDR1 MNHEY and CDR2 SMNVEV (reference sequence). The CDR3 extends over 16 amino acids.